These T cell receptor beta chains were read from a single sample in a study of breast tumors, draining lymph nodes, adjacent tissues. One entry per CDR3 protein results from TCRdb running MiXCR on the multiplex PCR reads. The sample has 150,000 to 250,000 distinct CDR3 sequences, 25% to 40% seen once. The sample consisted of axillary lymph node tissue. Every receptor here comes from a female donor with breast cancer. Some clones in this sample may be carry-over from other donors' samples. Both conserved end residues are part of each CDR3.

CDR3 length | J gene | V gene | CDR3 protein
17 | TRBJ2-1 | TRBV19 | CASSIVHRGQGINEQSF
12 | TRBJ2-7 | TRBV2 | CASETGPLEQYF
14 | TRBJ2-1 | TRBV12-5 | CASAGPRRGNEQFF
15 | TRBJ1-2 | TRBV4-1 | CASSLDPPLDYGYTF
12 | TRBJ2-1 | TRBV7-6 | CASSHMYNEQFF
11 | TRBJ1-2 | TRBV19 | CASTGGSGNTF
15 | TRBJ1-2 | TRBV2 | CASRLPGRTGYGYTF
15 | TRBJ2-7 | TRBV4-1 | CASSQTPNEVYEQYF
11 | TRBJ1-1 | TRBV29-1 | CSALENTEAFF
12 | TRBJ2-7 | TRBV11-2 | CASSIHNYEQYF